The source of this TCR beta chain is a study of Ad26.COV2.S vaccination and SARS-CoV-2 variants (dated by TCRdb to the early 2020s). In terms of the full investigation: Vaccine-arm donors came from COV1001, a multicentre, randomized, double-blind, placebo-controlled phase I-IIa trial of Ad26.COV2.S in healthy adults. Ad26.COV2.S was given intramuscularly at 5x10^10 or 1x10^11 viral particles, as a single shot or as two shots 56 days apart. TCRbeta repertoire sequencing was used to assess the specificity and breadth of SARS-CoV-2-reactive T cell receptors after Ad26.COV2.S vaccination. The TCR-sequenced set comprised around 32 samples: some 20 Ad26.COV2.S vaccine recipients, 5 placebo recipients and 8 SARS-CoV-2 convalescent individuals. Trial participants were randomized into five groups of five: low-dose or high-dose Ad26.COV2.S given once or twice, or placebo on both occasions. Blinding of investigators to trial group allocation was maintained during experiments and outcome assessment.

Overall results and qualifications from the work: The authors noted that the TCR breadth and depth analyses may have underestimated total T cell responses. Ad26.COV2.S recipients had higher spike-specific TCR breadth than placebo recipients (P = 0.0014). Comparing responses between vaccine doses or regimens was not something the study was powered to do. After vaccination, substantial breadth of spike-specific CD8+ and CD4+ T cell responses was reported. Comparable non-spike TCR breadth was observed between vaccine and placebo recipients, consistent with only spike being contained in the vaccine.

About this clone: This receptor's antigen is unknown. No qualities accompany the bases; no much larger clone lies one base away.

The treatment or condition label here, explained by the study, means: roughly 20 received Ad26.COV2.S at low or high dose, single or two shots; 5 received placebo; per-sample allocation not given. For vaccine and placebo recipients, repertoires were sequenced using samples collected on day 63 after the first injection. In Cohort 1b, roughly 26 adults aged 18-55 years were enrolled at a single site in Boston, USA, between 29 July and 7 August 2020. As a vaccine, Ad26.COV2.S was a replication-incompetent adenovirus type 26 vector that expressed a prefusion-stabilized SARS-CoV-2 spike protein derived from the original Wuhan strain. The immunoSEQ Assay was the method used to sequence TCRbeta CDR3 regions. After extraction, genomic DNA underwent amplification by bias-controlled multiplex PCR, followed by high-throughput sequencing. For the original study's pipeline: To quantify the absolute abundance of every unique TCRbeta CDR3 region, sequences were collapsed and filtered. T cell fraction was estimated by normalization of TCRbeta template counts to usable DNA, with usable DNA being measured through amplification of reference genes present in all nucleated cells. Repertoire TCRs were annotated as SARS-CoV-2-specific by exact matching of V gene, CDR3 amino acid sequence and J gene to a known reactive TCR set. The reference SARS-CoV-2 TCR set came from MIRA and was filtered for enrichment in COVID-19-positive ImmuneCODE repertoires, removing public or cross-reactive TCRs. Drawing on the MIRA antigens, annotated TCRs were analysed further at the level of specific ORF or position within ORF. Depth was the summed frequency of annotated unique rearrangements, while breadth was defined as annotated unique rearrangements over total unique productive rearrangements. Two-sided Wilcoxon rank-sum tests were applied when comparing TCR breadth between groups. Here the immuneACCESS table is served through TCRdb, limited to in-frame sequences with V and J called. Missing clones are a known gap in these copies; in checked studies unresolved V genes cover under half, and the rest lacks a known reason. That table furnishes V, J and clone size, whereas the DNA furnished D and trimming. Across this sample there are about 350,000 clones, with roughly 89% seen only once. The ten biggest clones cover roughly 5% of the sample.

V loses 4 bases, J loses 0 bases, and the germline ends lie 16 bases apart. The CDR3 runs 17 residues from the cysteine to the phenylalanine. The entry retains the CDR3 DNA only, 51 bases that are in frame from base 1. The germline V gene encodes CDR1 SEHNR and CDR2 FQNEAQ (reference sequence). This clonotype was obtained from a person aged 18-65 years who received the Ad26.COV2.S COVID-19 vaccine or a placebo. The starting material was peripheral blood, obtained in a trial of Ad26.COV2.S vaccine versus placebo. The rearrangement joined TRBV7-9 to TRBJ2-1; possibly the D gene is TRBD2, per 5 matching bases. The CDR3 sequence is CASSSEAGPRSYNEQFF. The bases read TGTGCCAGCAGCTCAGAGGCGGGTCCTCGCTCCTACAATGAGCAGTTCTTC.